The clone carrying this TCR beta chain was recorded once. Its target is unknown. This specimen comes from a study of cytomegalovirus exposure and HLA in healthy donors. Study-wide context: Earlier, 150 million to 200 million T cells were analyzed, and about 100 million unique TCR beta sequences were found among them. Whole-study findings and limits: The authors excluded some V segments, including TRBV6-2 and TRBV6-3, as indistinguishable. Apparent HLA restriction characterized most CMV-associated TCR beta chains in a later analysis.

The PCR employed 60 Vbeta primers together with 13 Jbeta primers. The method was immunoSEQ multiplex PCR; TCRdb's version includes in-frame clones alone and lacks a portion of them. This sample has 100,000 to 150,000 clones, with about four fifths found just once. Per the germline V gene, CDR1 is MDHEN and CDR2 is SYDVKM. The CDR3 totals 16 residues. V lost 5 bases to trimming and J lost 3 bases; unmatched junction nucleotides: 7. This sequence was found in a man younger than 30 in good health and CMV-seronegative. This chain connects TRBV28 to TRBJ2-7; 13 nucleotides match TRBD2. Sequencing was done on a sample of PBMCs. The CDR3 reads CASSDSLAGGFYEQYF. CDR3 nucleotide sequence: TGTGCCAGCAGTGACTCACTAGCGGGAGGGTTCTACGAGCAGTACTTC.